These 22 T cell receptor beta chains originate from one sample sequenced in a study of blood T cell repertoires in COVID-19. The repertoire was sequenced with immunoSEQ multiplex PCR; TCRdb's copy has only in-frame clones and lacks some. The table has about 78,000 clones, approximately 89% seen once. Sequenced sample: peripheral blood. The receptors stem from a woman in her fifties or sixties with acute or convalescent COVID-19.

The CDR3 bases are TGTGCCAGCAGCGCAAGTCGGGTGGATCAGCCCCAGCATTTT. Translated, it gives CASSASRVDQPQHF. This chain links TRBV7-2 with TRBJ1-5, with D uncertain. This CDR3 region has 14 residues. Germline CDR1 reads SGHTA; CDR2 reads FQGNSA. V gave up 5 bases and J gave up 5 bases, with 13 bases separating them. The variable domain in full, completed from reference TRBV7-2 and TRBJ1-5, reads GAGVSQSPSNKVTEKGKDVELRCDPISGHTALYWYRQSLGQGLEFLIYFQGNSAPDKSGLPSDRFSAERTGGSVSTLTIQRTQQEDSAVYLCASSASRVDQPQHFGDGTRLSIL.

The CDR3 reads CAISGEAGQVNTGELFF. CDR3 in DNA: TGTGCCATCTCCGGCGAAGCGGGACAGGTGAACACCGGGGAGCTGTTTTTT. This chain connects TRBV10-3 to TRBJ2-2; D is perhaps TRBD1 (8 bases). The germline V gene encodes CDR1 ENHRY and CDR2 SYGVKD. Between the trimmed V and J ends, which lost 8 bases and 1 base, there was a span of 20 bases. The CDR3 loop spans 17 amino acids.

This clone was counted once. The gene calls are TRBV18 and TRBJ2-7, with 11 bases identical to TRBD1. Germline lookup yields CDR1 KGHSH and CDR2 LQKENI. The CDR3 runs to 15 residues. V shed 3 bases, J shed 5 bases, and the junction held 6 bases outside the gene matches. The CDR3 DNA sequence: TGTGCCAGCTCACCCAACCCGGGACAGGGGGACGAGCAGTACTTC. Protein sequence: CASSPNPGQGDEQYF.

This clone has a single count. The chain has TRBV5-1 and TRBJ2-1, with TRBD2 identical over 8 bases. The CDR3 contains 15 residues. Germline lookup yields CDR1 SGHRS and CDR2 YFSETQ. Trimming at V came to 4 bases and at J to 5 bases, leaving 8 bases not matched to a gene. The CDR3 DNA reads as TGCGCCAGCAGCGTAGCGGGGTATACTAACAATGAGCAGTTCTTC. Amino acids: CASSVAGYTNNEQFF.

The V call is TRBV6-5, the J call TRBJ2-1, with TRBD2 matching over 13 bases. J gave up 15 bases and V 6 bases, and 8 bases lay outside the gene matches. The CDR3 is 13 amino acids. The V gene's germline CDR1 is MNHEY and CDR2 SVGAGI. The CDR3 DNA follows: TGTGCCAGCAGAGACACTAGCGGGAGGGGTCCGTTCTTC. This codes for CASRDTSGRGPFF.

The CDR3 DNA is TGTGCCAGCAGTTACGAGGATAATTCACCCCTCCACTTT. This translates into CASSYEDNSPLHF. This chain connects TRBV6-6 to TRBJ1-6; D remains ambiguous. Trimming removed 2 bases at V and 5 bases at J, with 4 bases between. The CDR3 contains 13 residues. The germline V gene encodes CDR1 MNHNY and CDR2 SVGAGI (reference sequence).

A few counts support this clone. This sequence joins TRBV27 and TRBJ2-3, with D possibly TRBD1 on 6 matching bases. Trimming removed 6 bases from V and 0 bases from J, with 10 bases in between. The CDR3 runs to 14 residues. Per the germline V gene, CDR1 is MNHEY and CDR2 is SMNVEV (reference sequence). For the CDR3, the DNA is TGTGCCAGCAGCTGGACAGAAAGCACAGATACGCAGTATTTT. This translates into CASSWTESTDTQYF.

CDR3 sequence reads: CASSLVRETRNEQFF. In DNA form, the CDR3 reads TGCGCCAGCAGCTTGGTGCGGGAAACGAGAAATGAGCAGTTCTTC. The chain couples TRBV5-1 to TRBJ2-1; the D gene is possibly TRBD2 (6 bases). Per the germline V gene, CDR1 is SGHRS and CDR2 is YFSETQ. V lost 0 bases, J lost 7 bases, and 14 bases lay in between. The CDR3 is made up of 15 amino acids.

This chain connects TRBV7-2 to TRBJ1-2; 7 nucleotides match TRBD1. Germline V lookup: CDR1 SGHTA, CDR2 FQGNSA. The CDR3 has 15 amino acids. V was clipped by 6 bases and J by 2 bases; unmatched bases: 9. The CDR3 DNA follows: TGTGCCAGCAGTTTGACCGGGACAGTGAACTATGGCTACACCTTC. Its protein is CASSLTGTVNYGYTF.

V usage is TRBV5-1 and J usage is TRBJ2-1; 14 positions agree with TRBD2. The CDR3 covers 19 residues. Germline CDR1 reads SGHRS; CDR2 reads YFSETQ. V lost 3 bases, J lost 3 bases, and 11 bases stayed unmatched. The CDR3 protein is CASSSGLTTSGGVYNEQFF. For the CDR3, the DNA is TGCGCCAGCAGCTCGGGACTGACGACTAGCGGGGGGGTCTACAATGAGCAGTTCTTC. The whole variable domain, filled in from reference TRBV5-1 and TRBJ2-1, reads KAGVTQTPRYLIKTRGQQVTLSCSPISGHRSVSWYQQTPGQGLQFLFEYFSETQRNKGNFPGRFSGRQFSNSRSEMNVSTLELGDSALYLCASSSGLTTSGGVYNEQFFGPGTRLTVL.

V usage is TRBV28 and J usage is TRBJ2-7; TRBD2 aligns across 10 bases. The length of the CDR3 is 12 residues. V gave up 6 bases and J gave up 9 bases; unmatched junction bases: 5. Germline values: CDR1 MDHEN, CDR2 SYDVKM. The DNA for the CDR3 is TGTGCCAGCAGAACTAGCGGGGCTGGGCAGTACTTC. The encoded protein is CASRTSGAGQYF. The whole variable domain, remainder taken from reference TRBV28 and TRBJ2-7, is DVKVTQSSRYLVKRTGEKVFLECVQDMDHENMFWYRQDPGLGLRLIYFSYDVKMKEKGDIPEGYSVSREKKERFSLILESASTNQTSMYLCASRTSGAGQYFGPGTRLTVT.

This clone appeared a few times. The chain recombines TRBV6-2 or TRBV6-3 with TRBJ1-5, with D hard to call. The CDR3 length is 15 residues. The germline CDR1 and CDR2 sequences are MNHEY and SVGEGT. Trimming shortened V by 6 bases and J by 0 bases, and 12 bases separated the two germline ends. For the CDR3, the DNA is TGTGCCAGCAGCGACCAGGCCCCTAGCAATCAGCCCCAGCATTTT. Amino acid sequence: CASSDQAPSNQPQHF.

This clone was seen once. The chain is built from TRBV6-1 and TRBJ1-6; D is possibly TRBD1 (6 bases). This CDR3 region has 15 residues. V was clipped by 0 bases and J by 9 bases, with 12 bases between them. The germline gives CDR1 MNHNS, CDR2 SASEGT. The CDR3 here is CASSEAMGQLSPLHF. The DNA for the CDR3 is TGTGCCAGCAGTGAAGCTATGGGACAACTTTCACCCCTCCACTTT.

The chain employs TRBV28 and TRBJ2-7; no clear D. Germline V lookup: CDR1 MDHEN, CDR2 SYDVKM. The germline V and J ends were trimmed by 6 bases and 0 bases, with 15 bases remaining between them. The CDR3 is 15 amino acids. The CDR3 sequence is CASRDIPGSSYEQYF. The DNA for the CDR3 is TGTGCCAGCAGAGACATCCCTGGGTCCTCCTACGAGCAGTACTTC.

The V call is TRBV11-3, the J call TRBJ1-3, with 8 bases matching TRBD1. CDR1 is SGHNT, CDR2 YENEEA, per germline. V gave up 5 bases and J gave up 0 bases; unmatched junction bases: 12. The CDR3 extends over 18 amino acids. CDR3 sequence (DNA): TGTGCCAGCAGCCTTAAGGGACAGGACGGGCGCTCTGGAAACACCATATATTTT. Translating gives CASSLKGQDGRSGNTIYF.

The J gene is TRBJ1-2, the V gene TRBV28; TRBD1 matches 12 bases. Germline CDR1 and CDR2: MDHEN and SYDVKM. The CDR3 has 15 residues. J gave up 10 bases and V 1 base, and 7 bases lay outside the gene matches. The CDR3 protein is CASSLSAGTGGSYTF. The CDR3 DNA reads TGTGCCAGCAGTTTATCCGCCGGGACAGGGGGCTCCTACACCTTC.

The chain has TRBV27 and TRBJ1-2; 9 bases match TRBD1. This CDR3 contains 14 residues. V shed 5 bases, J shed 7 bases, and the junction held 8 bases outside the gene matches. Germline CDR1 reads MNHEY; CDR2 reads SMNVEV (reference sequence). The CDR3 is CASSNGQGTGGYTF. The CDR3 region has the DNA TGTGCCAGCAGTAACGGACAGGGGACGGGTGGCTACACCTTC.

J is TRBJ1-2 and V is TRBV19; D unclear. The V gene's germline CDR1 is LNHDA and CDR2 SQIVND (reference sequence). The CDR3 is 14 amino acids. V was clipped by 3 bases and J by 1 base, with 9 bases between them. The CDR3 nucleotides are TGTGCCAGTAGTATTTCGGGAAATAACTATGGCTACACCTTC. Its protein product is CASSISGNNYGYTF.

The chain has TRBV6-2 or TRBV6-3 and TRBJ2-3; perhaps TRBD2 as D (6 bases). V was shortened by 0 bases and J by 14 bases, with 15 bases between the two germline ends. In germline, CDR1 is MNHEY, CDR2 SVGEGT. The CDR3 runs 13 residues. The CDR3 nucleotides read TGTGCCAGCAGTTACTCCTCTGTGCGGGGTCTGTATTTT. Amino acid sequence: CASSYSSVRGLYF.

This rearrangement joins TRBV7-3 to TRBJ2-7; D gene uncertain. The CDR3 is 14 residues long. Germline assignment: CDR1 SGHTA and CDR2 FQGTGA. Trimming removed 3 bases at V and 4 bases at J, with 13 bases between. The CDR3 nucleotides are TGTGCCAGCAGCTTTTCGAACGGAGATTACGAGCAGTACTTC. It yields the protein CASSFSNGDYEQYF.

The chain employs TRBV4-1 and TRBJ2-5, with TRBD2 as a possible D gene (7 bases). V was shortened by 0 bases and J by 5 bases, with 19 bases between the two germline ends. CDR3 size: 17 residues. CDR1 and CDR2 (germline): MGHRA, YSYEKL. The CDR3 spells CASSQDAGAVPRETQYF. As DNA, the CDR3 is TGCGCCAGCAGCCAAGACGCGGGGGCCGTCCCCCGGGAGACCCAGTACTTC.

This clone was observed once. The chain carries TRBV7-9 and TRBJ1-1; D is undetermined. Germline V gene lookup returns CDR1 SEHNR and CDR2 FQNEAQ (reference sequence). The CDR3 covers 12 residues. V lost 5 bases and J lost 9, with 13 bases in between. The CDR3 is CASSPPTGQAFF. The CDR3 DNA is TGTGCCAGCAGCCCACCAACGGGTCAAGCTTTCTTT.